These 5 T cell receptor beta chains share one sample of origin, sequenced in a study of T cell repertoires in cytomegalovirus infection (dated by TCRdb to between 2018 and 2021). The antigens for these receptors are not known. Sequencing instrument: Illumina HiSeq 1500. TCRdb applied fastp at Q25 and MiXCR to the public reads, then kept only in-frame beta chains. Duplicate CDR3 protein sequences are folded into a single record with the most common DNA and genes. The sample table shows around 900,000 distinct CDR3 sequences, and around 32% are seen once. The ten largest clones represent more than 13% of the sample. Interpreted using the paper, the treatment or condition label stands for: in vitro stimulation with specific CMV peptide epitopes to enrich CMV-specific T cells. Material: cultured CD8+ T cells from PBMCs, obtained from culture after CMV antigen stimulation. The receptors shown here come from a human donor in good health (CMV status not recorded). Some clones in this sample may be carry-over from other donors' samples.

This chain links TRBV20-1 with TRBJ1-1; no clear D gene. The CDR3 length is 13 residues. Per the germline V gene, CDR1 is DFQATT and CDR2 is SNEGSKA (reference sequence). V shed 3 bases and J shed 0 bases, with 8 bases lying between them. The CDR3 sequence: CSASKLMNTEAFF. Written as DNA, the CDR3 is TGCAGTGCTAGTAAGCTCATGAACACTGAAGCTTTCTTT.

The chain is built from TRBV5-8 and TRBJ2-2; 9 nucleotides agree with TRBD2. CDR1 and CDR2 from the germline V gene are SGHTS and YDEGEE. V trimming: 4 bases; J trimming: 0 bases; junction bases outside the gene matches: 16. The CDR3 is made up of 20 amino acids. As DNA, the CDR3 is TGTGCCAGCAGCCCGGGACTAGCTGGGGTGGACCTGACGAACACCGGGGAGCTGTTTTTT. Residues: CASSPGLAGVDLTNTGELFF. Complete variable domain (other parts from reference TRBV5-8 and TRBJ2-2): EAGVTQSPTHLIKTRGQQATLRCSPISGHTSVYWYQQALGLGLQFLLWYDEGEERNRGNFPPRFSGRQFPNYSSELNVNALELEDSALYLCASSPGLAGVDLTNTGELFFGEGSRLTVL.

This rearrangement joins TRBV27 to TRBJ2-7; tentatively, D is TRBD1 (6 bases). CDR1 MNHEY and CDR2 SMNVEV come from the germline V gene (reference sequence). The CDR3 runs 15 residues. Trimming took 6 bases from V and 1 from J, leaving 16 bases between them. CDR3 DNA: TGTGCCAGCAGCCTAACAGGGTTTGGGTCCTACGAGCAGTACGTC. It translates to CASSLTGFGSYEQYV.

The V and J genes are TRBV15 and TRBJ1-3; no firm D call. This CDR3 comprises 16 residues. Trimming left V 0 bases short and J 0 bases short, with 9 bases between. CDR1 is LNHNV, CDR2 YYDKDF, per germline (reference sequence). CDR3 coding DNA: TGTGCCACCAGCAGAGATAGGGTAAACTCTGGAAACACCATATATTTT. It codes for CATSRDRVNSGNTIYF.

The rearrangement links TRBV6-5 to TRBJ2-3, with 7 bases fitting TRBD2. In germline, CDR1 is MNHEY, CDR2 SVGAGI. Trimming took 7 bases from V and 0 from J; bases not matched to a gene: 7. The CDR3 spans 15 residues. The CDR3 nucleotides read TGTGCCAGCAAAAGAGCGGGGCCTAGCACAGATACGCAGTATTTT. It is translated as CASKRAGPSTDTQYF.